The entry below gives a single T cell receptor beta chain sequence along with its context. Its cognate antigen has yet to be identified. Base qualities are not at hand, and no much larger clone is one base apart. This specimen comes from a study of shared clonotypes between healthy human individuals (dated by TCRdb to the early 2020s). For the study in its entirety: Two women and a few men aged 18 to 49 years were included in the cohort. For each donor, CD4 naive and CD4 memory were each run on three plates, CD8 naive on two plates, and CD8 memory on one plate. The study deeply sequenced blood TCR repertoires of five healthy adults to estimate repertoire size and the extent of clonotype sharing between individuals. Libraries were prepared and TCR repertoires were sequenced by different laboratories using diverse techniques, in order to increase sequencing depth and limit assay-specific biases. Per donor, leukapheresis produced somewhere between about 0.8 and 9 billion PBMCs.

Using the deep immunoSEQ assay, multiplex PCR amplified TCR CDR3 regions from genomic DNA. Extracted genomic DNA from each cell subset was distributed evenly across all wells of several immunoSEQ 96-well plates, and each plate was treated as a replicate. For sorted subsets, approximately 190 ng genomic DNA, equal to 25,000 to 35,000 T cell genomes, was loaded into each replicate PCR. Purified libraries were measured with a Qubit 3.0 fluorometer, size-checked on a Bioanalyzer 2100, and measured again with the KAPA Library Quantification kit. Every immunoSEQ 96-well plate was sequenced on a dedicated single-read 150-cycle Illumina NextSeq 550 flow cell. As for the authors' bioinformatics: Because the immunoSEQ output held only junctional sequences and lacked quality scores, the filtering could not match the filtering applied to full-length reads. To assign V/J genes and CDR3, sequences were annotated using PyIR, a Python wrapper for IgBLAST v1.9, with IMGT germline references. Any read was removed if the V/J assignment was weak (E-value above 1e-6), the CDR3 was missing, or the read contained stop codons, out-of-frame junctions, or ambiguous translated residues. A V3J clonotype was defined by an identical inferred V gene, J gene, and CDR3 amino acid sequence. Percentage overlap between repertoires was computed as shared unique clonotypes divided by the size of the smaller repertoire. RTK rarefaction, the Chao1 estimator, and Recon v2.1 estimates of unobserved clonotypes were used to assess repertoire richness. For all TCRbeta clonotypes obtained by the gDNA method from four donors, generation probabilities were computed with OLGA. TCRdb's version of the immuneACCESS table is confined to in-frame rearrangements and falls short of the full clone set. An unresolved V gene accounts for under half of the shortfall where checked; the remainder is of unknown origin. V and J calls and clone size follow that table, whereas D and trimming were derived from the DNA. For this sample the table gives about 990,000 clones, of which approximately 80% were detected only once. 0.55% to 0.7% of the sample is taken by the ten largest.

The cysteine opens and the phenylalanine closes a CDR3 of 14 amino acids. Only CDR3 DNA is held: 42 bases, read in frame from base 1. CDR1 and CDR2, per the germline V gene, are MDHEN and SYDVKM. The V and J ends are trimmed by 6 bases and 9 bases, leaving 18 bases between them. Healthy HIV-negative adults with no recently reported acute infections or vaccinations were included as donors. Every donor was a Caucasian adult living in Nashville, Tennessee, USA. CD4+ T cells were enriched by magnetic negative selection; naive cells were then positively selected on CD45RA, and the negative fraction formed the memory subset. After blood collection by leukapheresis, PBMCs were isolated using Ficoll-Histopaque density gradient centrifugation and then cryopreserved in the vapor phase of liquid nitrogen. Analytical flow cytometry was used to check the purity and quantity of each magnetically sorted T cell population. From each sorted fraction, genomic DNA was isolated and quantified by UV absorbance on a Nanodrop 2000c.

What the study reported, not specific to this receptor: Larger estimated clonotype richness was generally found for naive subsets than for memory subsets. Because the study included a small number of donors, the genetic and exposure-history diversity represented was limited. Sampling was restricted to blood, and TCR repertoires in tissues likely differ from the TCR repertoires found in blood. Compared with non-shared clonotypes, clonotypes shared by all four sorted-subset donors had higher generation probabilities. Pairwise subsampling indicated that sequencing depth was expected to affect the degree of clonotype sharing among donors. Rarefaction of sorted-subset datasets indicated incomplete sequencing despite the large sequencing depth. Sharing across a few donors was observed for around 5% of naive CD4, under 4% of naive CD8, roughly 2.3% of memory CD4, and approximately 0.41% of memory CD8 clonotypes.

The rearranged chain carries TRBV28 and TRBJ1-5, with the D gene not clear enough to name. Sequencing was performed on memory CD4+ T cells from PBMCs. This sample's cell subset or site label indicates: CD45RA-negative fraction. The source is a man aged 18 to 29 in good health. Some clones in this sample may be carry-over from other donors' samples. The DNA is as follows: TGTGCCAGCAGCCTGACCGGCATTCTGTGGCCCCAGCATTTT. It is translated as CASSLTGILWPQHF. Full variable domain (CDR3 extended with the reference TRBV28 and TRBJ1-5 proteins): DVKVTQSSRYLVKRTGEKVFLECVQDMDHENMFWYRQDPGLGLRLIYFSYDVKMKEKGDIPEGYSVSREKKERFSLILESASTNQTSMYLCASSLTGILWPQHFGDGTRLSIL.